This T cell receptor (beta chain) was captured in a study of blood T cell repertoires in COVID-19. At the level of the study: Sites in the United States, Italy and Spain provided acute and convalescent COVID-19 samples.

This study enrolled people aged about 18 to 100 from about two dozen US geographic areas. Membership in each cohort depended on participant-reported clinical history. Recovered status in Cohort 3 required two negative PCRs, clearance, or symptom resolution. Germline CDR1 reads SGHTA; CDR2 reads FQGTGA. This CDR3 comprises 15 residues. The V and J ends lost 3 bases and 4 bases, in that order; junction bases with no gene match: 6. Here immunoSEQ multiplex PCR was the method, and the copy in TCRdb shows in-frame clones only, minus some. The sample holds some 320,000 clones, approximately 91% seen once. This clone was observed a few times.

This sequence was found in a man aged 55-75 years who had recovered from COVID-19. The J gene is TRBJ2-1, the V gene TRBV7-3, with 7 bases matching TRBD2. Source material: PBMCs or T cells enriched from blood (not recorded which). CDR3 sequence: CASSFAGEGYNEQFF. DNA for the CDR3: TGTGCCAGCAGCTTTGCGGGAGAAGGGTACAATGAGCAGTTCTTC.